This T cell receptor (beta chain) was sequenced during a study of cytomegalovirus exposure and HLA in healthy donors. Study details: An analysis done earlier identified more than 90 million unique TCR beta sequences from about 179 million T cells. General study findings and limits: In an earlier analysis, in 540 or so donors, most V segments appeared productive either ~87% or ~30% of the time. The authors confirmed in vitro that a few CMV-associated chains were specific for CMV antigens. By a later analysis, the bulk of CMV-associated TCR beta chains appeared HLA-restricted.

Looked up from germline, CDR1 is SGHVS and CDR2 is FQNEAQ. Losses at the gene ends were 1 base for V and 0 bases for J; bases not matched to a gene: 1. The CDR3 has 16 residues. On this clone itself: Its antigen is as yet unknown.

PCR involved 60 Vbeta and 13 Jbeta primers. Sequenced by immunoSEQ multiplex PCR; TCRdb stores in-frame clones only, minus some. The sample has 150,000 to 200,000 clones; roughly four fifths are singletons. This TCR was recovered from a female donor in good health and CMV-seronegative. Sequenced sample: PBMCs. V is TRBV7-8 and J is TRBJ2-1; TRBD2 matches at 9 bases. In DNA, the CDR3 is TGTGCCAGCAGCTTAGGCGGGGGGGCCTCCTACAATGAGCAGTTCTTC. Translated, it gives CASSLGGGASYNEQFF.